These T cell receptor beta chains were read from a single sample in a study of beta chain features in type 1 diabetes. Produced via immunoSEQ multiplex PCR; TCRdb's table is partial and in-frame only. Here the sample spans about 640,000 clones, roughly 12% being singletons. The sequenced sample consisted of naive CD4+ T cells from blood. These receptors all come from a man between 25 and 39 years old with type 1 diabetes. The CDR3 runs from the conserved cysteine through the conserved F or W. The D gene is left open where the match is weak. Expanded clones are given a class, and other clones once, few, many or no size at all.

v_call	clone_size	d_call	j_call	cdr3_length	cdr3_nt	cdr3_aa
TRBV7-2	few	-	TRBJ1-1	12	TGTGCCAGCGGCCGACAGAACACTGAAGCTTTCTTT	CASGRQNTEAFF
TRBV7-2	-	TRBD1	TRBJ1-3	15	TGTGCCAGCAGCTTACGACAGGGGAAAGGAAACACCATATATTTT	CASSLRQGKGNTIYF
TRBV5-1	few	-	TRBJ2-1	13	TGCGCCAGCAGCTTGCCAGGTCCGGACGGGGAGTTCTTC	CASSLPGPDGEFF
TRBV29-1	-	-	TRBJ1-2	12	TGCAGCGTTGTTCCCCCCGGCTATGGCTACACCTTC	CSVVPPGYGYTF
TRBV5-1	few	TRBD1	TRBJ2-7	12	TGCGCCAGCAGGCGGACAGGGGCCGAGCAGTACTTC	CASRRTGAEQYF
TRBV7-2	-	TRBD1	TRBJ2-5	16	TGTGCCAGCAGCTTAGAGTTGGGACAGGGACAAGAGACCCAGTACTTC	CASSLELGQGQETQYF
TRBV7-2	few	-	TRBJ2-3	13	TGTGCCAGCAGCAAAGGTGTAACAGATACGCAGTATTTT	CASSKGVTDTQYF
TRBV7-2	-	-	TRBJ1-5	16	TGTGCCAGCAGCTTAGCCGTCGGGACAAGCAATCAGCCCCAGCATTTT	CASSLAVGTSNQPQHF
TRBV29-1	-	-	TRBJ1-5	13	TGCAGCGTTGCGGGAATTGGGAATCAGCCCCAGCATTTT	CSVAGIGNQPQHF
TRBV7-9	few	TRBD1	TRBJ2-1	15	TGTGCCAGCAGCTCGTGGACAGGGTACAACAATGAGCAGTTCTTC	CASSSWTGYNNEQFF
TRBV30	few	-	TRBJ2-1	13	TGTGCCTGGAGTGTTCCAATGGGATATGAGCAGTTCTTC	CAWSVPMGYEQFF
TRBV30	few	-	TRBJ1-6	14	TGTGCCTGGAGTAGTCCGGGGGGTTTTTCACCCCTCCACTTT	CAWSSPGGFSPLHF
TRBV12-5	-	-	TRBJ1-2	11	TGTGCTAGTACGGGAAACTATGGCTACACCTTC	CASTGNYGYTF
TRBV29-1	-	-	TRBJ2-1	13	TGCAGCGTTGAAGGCAGGGTGGACAATGAGCAGTTCTTC	CSVEGRVDNEQFF
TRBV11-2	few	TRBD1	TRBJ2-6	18	TGTGCCAGCAGCTTAATCGGCAGGGGGTCCGCTGGGGCCAACGTCCTGACTTTC	CASSLIGRGSAGANVLTF
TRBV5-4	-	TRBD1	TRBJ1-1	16	TGTGCCAGCAGCTTGTGGGTTGCGGGACAGGGGTCTGAAGCTTTCTTT	CASSLWVAGQGSEAFF
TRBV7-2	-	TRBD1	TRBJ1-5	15	TGTGCCAGCAGTGAACAGGGGGGCAGGTTTCAGCCCCAGCATTTT	CASSEQGGRFQPQHF
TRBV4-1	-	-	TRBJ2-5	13	TGCGCCAGCAGCCAAATAAGGGGAGAGACCCAGTACTTC	CASSQIRGETQYF
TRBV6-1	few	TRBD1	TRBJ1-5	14	TGTGCCAGCAGCGGGACAGTGGGGAATCAGCCCCAGCATTTT	CASSGTVGNQPQHF
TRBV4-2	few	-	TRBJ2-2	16	TGTGCCAGCAGCCAAGATGCCACAGTATCATCCGGGGAGCTGTTTTTT	CASSQDATVSSGELFF
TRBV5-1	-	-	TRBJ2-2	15	TGCGCCAGCAGCATTGACAGTGAGAACACCGGGGAGCTGTTTTTT	CASSIDSENTGELFF
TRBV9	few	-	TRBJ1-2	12	TGTGCCAGCACTGGGCAGGCATATGGCTACACCTTC	CASTGQAYGYTF
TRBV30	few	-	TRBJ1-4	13	TGTGCCTGGAGGATACAGGGTAATGAAAAACTGTTTTTT	CAWRIQGNEKLFF
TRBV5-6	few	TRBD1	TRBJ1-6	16	TGTGCCAGCAGCTCTGGACAGGGGGCCGGTAATTCACCCCTCCACTTT	CASSSGQGAGNSPLHF
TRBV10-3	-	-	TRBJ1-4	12	TGTGCCATCAGTGAGCTTAATGAAAAACTGTTTTTT	CAISELNEKLFF
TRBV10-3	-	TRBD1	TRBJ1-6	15	TGTGCCATCAGTATACAGGGGATCTATAATTCACCCCTCCACTTT	CAISIQGIYNSPLHF
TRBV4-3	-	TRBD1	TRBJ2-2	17	TGCGCCAGCAGCCCAAGTTGGGGACAGACGAACACCGGGGAGCTGTTTTTT	CASSPSWGQTNTGELFF
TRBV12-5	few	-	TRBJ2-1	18	TGTGCTAGTGGTTTGGTACTGGGGCGGGGGCCTTCTTACAATGAGCAGTTCTTC	CASGLVLGRGPSYNEQFF
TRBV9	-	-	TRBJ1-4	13	TGTGCCAGCAGCGTAGTTCCCGGTGAAAAACTGTTTTTT	CASSVVPGEKLFF
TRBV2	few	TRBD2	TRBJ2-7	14	TGTGCCAGCAGGAGGACTAGCGGAGCCTACGAGCAGTACTTC	CASRRTSGAYEQYF
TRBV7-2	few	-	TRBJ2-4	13	TGTGCCAGCAGCTTAGACAGGGAGGACATTCAGTACTTC	CASSLDREDIQYF
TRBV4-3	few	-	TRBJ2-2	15	TGCGCCAGCAGCCGTGATTCGAGAGAAGCCGGGGAGCTGTTTTTT	CASSRDSREAGELFF
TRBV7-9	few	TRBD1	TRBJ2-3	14	TGTGCCACCTCGGCCGGGACAGTCACAGATACGCAGTATTTT	CATSAGTVTDTQYF
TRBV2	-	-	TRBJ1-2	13	TGTGCCAGCTCCGAAGGCGAACTCTATGGCTACACCTTC	CASSEGELYGYTF
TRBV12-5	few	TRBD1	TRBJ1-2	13	TGTGCTAGTGGGACAGGGATTAACTATGGCTACACCTTC	CASGTGINYGYTF
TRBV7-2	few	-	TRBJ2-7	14	TGTGCCAGCAGCTTAGCCGGTTTAAACTACGAGCAGTACTTC	CASSLAGLNYEQYF
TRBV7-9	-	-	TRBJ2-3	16	TGTGCCAGCAGCCTCAGGCGGGATTCTAGCACAGATACGCAGTATTTT	CASSLRRDSSTDTQYF
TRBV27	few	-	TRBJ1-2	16	TGTGCCAGCAGTTTAAATCTCTTGGCAGGGGAGCGGGGCTACACCTTC	CASSLNLLAGERGYTF
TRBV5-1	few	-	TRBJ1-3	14	TGCGCCAGCAGTCAGTGGGACTCTGGAAACACCATATATTTT	CASSQWDSGNTIYF
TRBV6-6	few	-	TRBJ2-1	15	TGTGCCAGCAGTTACAAACGGGGACCCTACAATGAGCAGTTCTTC	CASSYKRGPYNEQFF
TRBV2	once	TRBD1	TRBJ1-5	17	TGTGCCAGCAGTGAAGAGGGAACAGGGGCGGGCAATCAGCCCCAGCATTTT	CASSEEGTGAGNQPQHF
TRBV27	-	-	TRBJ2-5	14	TGTGCCAGCAGTACCAGAGGACATAAAGAGACCCAGTACTTC	CASSTRGHKETQYF
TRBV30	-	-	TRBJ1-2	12	TGTGCCTGGACAGGTGCCAACTATGGCTACACCTTC	CAWTGANYGYTF
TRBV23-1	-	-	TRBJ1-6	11	TGCGCCAGCAGCCCTAATTCACCCCTCCACTTT	CASSPNSPLHF
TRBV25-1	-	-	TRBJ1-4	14	TGTGCCAGCAGTCCACCGGGGGGTAATGAAAAACTGTTTTTT	CASSPPGGNEKLFF
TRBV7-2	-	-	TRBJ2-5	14	TGTGCCAGCAGCTTAGGAGGCACTTTGAAGACCCAGTACTTC	CASSLGGTLKTQYF
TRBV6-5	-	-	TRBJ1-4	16	TGTGCCAGCAGTTACGGTCGTCAGGGACGGGGAGAAAAACTGTTTTTT	CASSYGRQGRGEKLFF
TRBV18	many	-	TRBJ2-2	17	TGTGCCAGCTCAGCAACCGGGACACAAACTAACACCGGGGAGCTGTTTTTT	CASSATGTQTNTGELFF